This TCR beta chain comes out of a study of blood T cells in healthy people across ages (dated by TCRdb to between 2014 and 2017). As for the study more broadly: In model experiments, roughly one uniquely barcoded TCR beta cDNA molecule per two T cells was captured by template switching. To avoid experimental bias, donors of different ages were spread randomly across the sequencing lanes. Donors were grouped into four age groups: young (average roughly 16 years), middle-aged (roughly 37), aged (around 66) and long-lived (just over 80). Using deep sequencing normalized with unique cDNA molecular identifiers, the study measured how TCR beta repertoire diversity changes with age. The study analyzed two additional independent replicas of 1 million unique cDNA reads from the same blood draw for two donors, one aged 18 to 30 and one aged 80 or older. General findings and caveats noted by the study authors: A strong correlation was found between observed TCR beta diversity and the percentage of naive T cells measured by flow cytometry. Compared with the aged group, the long-lived group had more naive CD4+ T cells, fewer expanded clones and increased TCR diversity, a pattern suggesting age selection. As age increased, observed TCR beta diversity per million T cells dropped in a roughly linear way, and a significant reduction was already evident by age about 40. Because the CMV infection status of the donors was unknown, age-related changes in expanded clonotypes may potentially have been confounded. Bulk unsorted PBMC profiling prevented conclusive comparison of naive and antigen-experienced compartments. Estimates of total diversity based on one million sequenced T cells were considered lower bounds and underestimates.

Systemically healthy Caucasian individuals from Russia, approximately 39 in total and aged about 6 to 90 years, were included as donors. Each donor gave 9.5 to 10 milliliters of peripheral blood, drawn into EDTA-treated Vacutainer tubes. PBMCs were isolated by Ficoll-Paque density-gradient centrifugation, with at least 6 million obtained per sample. Total RNA, at least 6 micrograms per sample, was extracted from PBMCs with Trizol reagent. The percentages of naive CD45RAhigh/CD27high T cells were determined by flow cytometry on a PBMC aliquot from every donor. Libraries were built with 5' RACE. The data were produced on an Illumina HiSeq 2500. The second PCR ran for about 7 to 11 cycles and used a J-beta primer mix along with a sample-barcoded 5' primer. A unique molecular identifier was introduced onto each TCR beta cDNA molecule by a template-switch 5' adaptor carrying 12 random nucleotides. Each sample yielded at least 3 million CDR3-containing paired-end reads. First-strand cDNA was synthesized from all RNA with the Mint cDNA synthesis kit, primed by a TRBC-specific oligonucleotide. Following uracil-DNA glycosylase treatment, all cDNA underwent a first 18-cycle PCR with the universal primers M1SS and BC2_uni_R. Turning to the authors' computational methods: Each sample was normalized by randomly selecting 1 million high-quality reads, each carrying a distinct molecular identifier. Instead of being binned into consensus sequences, reads with shared molecular identifiers were discarded. MiTCR, with a Q25 quality threshold and the strictest error-elimination algorithm, was used for CDR3 identification, clonotype clustering and error correction. Lower-bound total TCR beta diversity was estimated with a nonparametric unseen species model using Euler transformation. In-frame beta chains were kept once TCRdb had trimmed the public reads at Q25 with fastp and called clones with MiXCR. Each CDR3 protein gets just one entry, which takes the most common genes and DNA from the rows behind it. The V and J calls reflect TCRdb's pipeline rather than the authors' work. This sample holds 1.5 million to 2 million distinct CDR3 sequences; roughly a third were observed only once. The ten top clones hold 11% of the sample.

Sequences MGHRA (CDR1) and YSYEKL (CDR2) are obtained from the germline V gene. The CDR3 sequence holds 15 residues, the cysteine and phenylalanine included. Just the 45-base CDR3 DNA is kept, in frame starting at base 1. V ends up 1 base short and J 3 bases short, with an unmatched junction base count of 4. This clonotype has at least ten counts. Its antigen is unknown. No much larger clone is present one base from it, and per-base qualities are unavailable. The sequence links TRBV4-1 to TRBJ2-7, with TRBD2 matching 9 junction bases. Sequenced: blood. The TCR originated in a woman in her twenties or thirties in good health. The CDR3 sequence is CASSQAQREVYEQYF. The nucleotide sequence reads as follows: TGCGCCAGCAGCCAAGCTCAGCGGGAGGTCTACGAGCAGTACTTC.